This TCR beta chain was recorded in a study of spatial heterogeneity in lung cancer. The wider study: Detected beta-chain sequences consistently exceeded alpha-chain sequences.

Deletions cut 7 bases from V and 0 bases from J, with 10 bases between. The CDR3 has 14 amino acids. The germline V gene encodes CDR1 MNHEY and CDR2 SMNVEV (reference sequence). Time point described: sample taken at primary tumor resection. Frozen PBMC, nontumor lung or tumor provided whole RNA, which was sequenced unsorted. This clonotype came up many times. TCRdb fed the 5' RACE reads into MiXCR, producing one record per CDR3 protein. Among about 17,000 distinct CDR3 sequences listed, around 21% were seen once. The chain links TRBV27 to TRBJ1-5, with D unclear. This clonotype was sampled from a female donor with early-stage non-small cell lung cancer. This specimen consisted of PBMCs, obtained at surgery. Here the CDR3 DNA reads TGTGCCAGCAACAGCCTTTATAGCAATCAGCCCCAGCATTTT. This translates into CASNSLYSNQPQHF.